This T cell receptor beta chain was observed in a study of T cell responses to AZD1222 COVID-19 vaccine. Some clones are missing from TCRdb's copy, which holds only in-frame ones; the method was immunoSEQ multiplex PCR. The sample consists of approximately 100,000 clones, 90% of them appearing once. In germline, CDR1 is LGHDT, CDR2 YNNKEL (reference sequence). Trimming took off 7 bases at V and 1 base at J, with 13 bases between the two ends. The CDR3 covers 14 residues. This sequence was found in an adult who received the AZD1222 COVID-19 vaccine. The material was peripheral blood, obtained 28 days after the second AZD1222 dose. The rearrangement joins TRBV3-1 (or the pseudogene TRBV3-2) to TRBJ2-5; D gene unclear. CDR3: CASTPPRPQETQYF. The CDR3 DNA reads as TGTGCCAGCACCCCCCCGCGGCCCCAAGAGACCCAGTACTTC.